This T cell receptor (beta chain) was recovered during a study of blood T cell repertoires in COVID-19. Study as a whole: Samples representing acute and convalescent COVID-19 were sourced from the United States, Italy and Spain. The cDNA or gDNA used as material had been derived from T cells, B-cell-depleted T cells, or PBMCs.

This CDR3 comprises 16 residues. The germline V gene has CDR1 LGHDT and CDR2 YNNKEL (reference sequence). Germline trimming cut 0 bases from V and 14 bases from J; bases unmatched to any gene: 12. Data came from immunoSEQ multiplex PCR; TCRdb stores just in-frame clones and leaves some out. The table has roughly 340,000 clones, around 91% seen once. The sequenced material came from peripheral blood. J is TRBJ2-1 and V is TRBV3-1 (or the pseudogene TRBV3-2), with 11 bases matching TRBD2. The TCR comes from a young woman who had recovered from COVID-19. Here the CDR3 reads CASSQEVAGGVFVEFF. CDR3 DNA: TGTGCCAGCAGCCAAGAAGTAGCGGGAGGGGTATTTGTGGAGTTCTTC.